A single TCR beta chain is shown here with its context. Its antigen is unidentified. The sample originates from a study of cytomegalovirus exposure and HLA in healthy donors. On the study more broadly: Of fewer than 450 genotyped donors, about 80% clustered with self-reported Caucasian donors. Whole-study results and caveats: Later analysis identified several of the most significant clusters that appeared linked to common viral pathogens. Accounts indicate the classifier identified cytomegalovirus status with strong specificity and sensitivity.

The primer mix had 60 Vbeta and 13 Jbeta primers. The assay was immunoSEQ multiplex PCR, and TCRdb's table has in-frame clones only and misses some. This sample yields over 95,000 clones, of which 65% to 85% are seen a single time; about 5% belongs to the top ten. The sample consisted of PBMCs. The TCR comes from a woman aged 25 to 45 in good health and CMV-seropositive.

The DNA of the CDR3 is TGTGCCAGCAGTGTGTCCGGGTTAAGGGGCTACACCTTC. Its translation: CASSVSGLRGYTF. The chain combines TRBV25-1 with TRBJ1-2; D gene unclear. The CDR3 extends over 13 amino acids. Trimming took 4 bases from V and 8 from J, leaving 14 bases between them. The V gene's germline CDR1 is MGHDK and CDR2 SYGVNS.